The 12 T cell receptor beta chains listed next were all sequenced from one sample in a study of blood T cells in healthy people across ages. Alongside a J-beta primer mix, a sample-barcoded 5' primer served in a second PCR lasting roughly 7 to 11 cycles. TCRdb used MiXCR to reprocess the 5' RACE reads, holding one entry per CDR3 protein. Of roughly 2 million distinct CDR3 sequences detected, around 48% appear once; the ten largest clones hold approximately 2%. Source material: blood. These receptors all stem from a woman aged 40 to 49 in good health.

The chain joins TRBV11-1 to TRBJ1-1; no reliable D call. From germline, CDR1 is SGHAT and CDR2 FQDESV (reference sequence). V was trimmed by 3 bases and J by 5 bases, leaving 16 bases between them. The CDR3 length is 15 residues. The CDR3 protein is CASSFGGSTGTEAFF. Here the CDR3 DNA reads TGTGCCAGCAGCTTTGGTGGGTCAACTGGGACTGAAGCTTTCTTT.

The chain uses TRBV5-1 and TRBJ2-7, with a weak D call TRBD1 (5 bases). Germline CDR1 SGHRS, CDR2 YFSETQ. Trimming removed 0 bases at V and 1 base at J, with 23 bases between. The CDR3 is made up of 19 amino acids. The CDR3 DNA follows: TGCGCCAGCAGCTTGGTTCGGGTAAGGGGCGTGATAGATTCCTACGAGCAGTACTTC. Protein sequence: CASSLVRVRGVIDSYEQYF.

J is TRBJ2-1 and V is TRBV6-1; D gene unclear. V was cut by 3 bases and J by 15 bases, with 18 bases left in between. CDR1 and CDR2 from the germline V gene are MNHNS and SASEGT. The CDR3 is 13 residues long. The CDR3 nucleotides are TGTGCCAGCAGTGAGGACCCCTGGTCGTCGCGGTTCTTC. Amino acids: CASSEDPWSSRFF.

The chain is built from TRBV11-3 and TRBJ2-1; 9 nucleotides line up with TRBD2. The CDR3 extends over 16 amino acids. After removal of 2 bases from V and 4 bases from J, the junction contained 6 bases not matched to a gene. Looked up from germline, CDR1 is SGHNT and CDR2 is YENEEA. The CDR3 is CASSLRAGGLYNEQFF. CDR3 sequence (DNA): TGTGCCAGCAGCTTAAGAGCGGGGGGCCTATACAATGAGCAGTTCTTC.

The V gene is TRBV6-5, the J gene TRBJ2-6; 8 nucleotides line up with TRBD1. This CDR3 is 16 amino acids long. V dropped 7 bases and J dropped 0; count of bases not matched to a gene: 5. Germline V gene lookup returns CDR1 MNHEY and CDR2 SVGAGI. This CDR3 reads CASTRGQDSGANVLTF. Here the CDR3 DNA reads TGTGCCAGCACTCGGGGACAGGACTCTGGGGCCAACGTCCTGACTTTC.

This chain uses TRBV27 with TRBJ1-5; D is unresolved. The V end was cut by 2 bases, the J end by 5 bases, with 10 bases between. Germline-derived CDR1 and CDR2 are MNHEY and SMNVEV (reference sequence). The CDR3 consists of 14 residues. This CDR3 is CASSLGGGYQPQHF. CDR3 DNA: TGTGCCAGCAGTTTAGGAGGCGGCTATCAGCCCCAGCATTTT.

V is TRBV28 and J is TRBJ2-7; the D is unclear. V was cut by 2 bases and J by 0 bases, with 11 bases left in between. The CDR3 totals 15 residues. Germline assignment: CDR1 MDHEN and CDR2 SYDVKM. CDR3 in DNA: TGTGCCAGCAGTTTAATGCGGCAGCTCTCCTACGAGCAGTACTTC. It specifies CASSLMRQLSYEQYF.

The chain combines TRBV4-3 with TRBJ1-2, with 10 bases fitting TRBD1. CDR1 and CDR2 from the germline V gene are LGHNA and YSLEER. The CDR3 spans 17 residues. Unmatched junction bases numbered 8, after V lost 4 bases and J lost 0 bases. The CDR3: CASSLLGQGPTNYGYTF. The CDR3 DNA is TGCGCCAGCAGCCTCCTGGGACAGGGGCCAACTAACTATGGCTACACCTTC.

This clonotype has more than one count but fewer than ten. The V and J genes are TRBV18 and TRBJ2-7; 7 nucleotides line up with TRBD1. This CDR3 region has 14 residues. J lost 5 bases, V lost 3 bases, and 7 bases had no gene match. CDR1 and CDR2 (germline): KGHSH, LQKENI. CDR3 nucleotides: TGTGCCAGCTCACCCAAGACAGGGCGGGACGAGCAGTACTTC. Its translation is CASSPKTGRDEQYF.

The J gene is TRBJ2-3, the V gene TRBV20-1, with D perhaps being TRBD1 or TRBD2 (5 bases each). CDR1 is DFQATT, CDR2 SNEGSKA, per germline (reference sequence). This CDR3 region has 13 residues. Deletions cut 3 bases from V and 4 bases from J, with 11 bases between. The CDR3 DNA follows: TGCAGTGCTAGTGTATGGGGGTCAGATACGCAGTATTTT. Protein product: CSASVWGSDTQYF.

The chain combines TRBV28 with TRBJ2-5, with 7 bases identical to TRBD1. Germline loops: CDR1 MDHEN, CDR2 SYDVKM. The V segment lost 5 bases and the J segment 11 bases; nucleotides outside the gene matches: 11. The CDR3 is 13 residues long. The CDR3 sequence: CASSPGTVYGQYF. For the CDR3, the DNA is TGTGCCAGCAGTCCGGGGACAGTCTACGGGCAGTACTTC.

The chain is built from TRBV20-1 and TRBJ2-1; D remains unclear. The CDR3 extends over 13 amino acids. V was shortened by 4 bases and J by 2 bases, with 9 bases between the two germline ends. Looked up from germline, CDR1 is DFQATT and CDR2 is SNEGSKA (reference sequence). CDR3 amino acids: CSAMNIAYNEQFF. DNA of the CDR3: TGCAGTGCTATGAACATCGCCTACAATGAGCAGTTCTTC.